A selection of T cell receptor beta chains follows, all from one sample in a study of breast tumors, draining lymph nodes, adjacent tissues. TCRdb redid the calling of the multiplex PCR reads with MiXCR, one entry per CDR3 protein. The sample lists some 14,000 distinct CDR3 sequences; 55% were seen once. The material sequenced was tumor-adjacent breast tissue. These receptor sequences come from a female donor with breast cancer. Some clones in this sample may be carry-over from other donors' samples. Each CDR3 is given with its conserved first and last residue. Fields, in order: J gene, CDR3 length, clone size, V gene, D gene, CDR3 DNA, CDR3 protein. A D gene is named only where the DNA matches it firmly. Size is omitted from some rows. Given values are once, few, many or a class for expanded clones.

>TRBJ2-1|16|medium-sized|TRBV6-2/TRBV6-3|TRBD2
TGTGCCAGCAGCAGGACTAGCGGGGGGGCCGGCAATGAGCAGTTCTTC
CASSRTSGGAGNEQFF
>TRBJ2-2|18|many|TRBV6-5|NA
TGTGCCAGCACCCCCGGGCCTGGGCTGGACCTGAACACCGGGGAGCTGTTTTTT
CASTPGPGLDLNTGELFF
>TRBJ1-2|12|medium-sized|TRBV19|NA
TGTGCCAGTAGTGATCAGGGAACTGGTTACACCTTC
CASSDQGTGYTF
>TRBJ1-5|14|few|TRBV15|TRBD1
TGTGCCACCAGCACGACAGGGTGGAATCAGCCCCAGCATTTT
CATSTTGWNQPQHF
>TRBJ2-6|17|NA|TRBV18|NA
TGTGCCGGCTCACAAAACTCTCGGGTCTCTGGGGCCAACGTCCTGACTTTC
CAGSQNSRVSGANVLTF
>TRBJ2-2|18|NA|TRBV4-2|TRBD2
TGTGCCAGCAGCCAAGATCCTAGCGGGAGCGCGAACACCGGGGAGCTGTTTTTT
CASSQDPSGSANTGELFF
>TRBJ1-1|13|many|TRBV11-1|NA
TGTGCCAGCAGCTTCTCCGAGGACACTGAAGCTTTCTTT
CASSFSEDTEAFF
>TRBJ1-2|13|NA|TRBV24-1|NA
TGTGCCACCAGTGCTTACCCCAACTATGGCTACACCTTC
CATSAYPNYGYTF
>TRBJ1-5|13|NA|TRBV7-7|NA
TGTGCTAGCAGCTTGGGCACTAATCAGCCCCAGCAATTT
CASSLGTNQPQQF
>TRBJ2-7|14|NA|TRBV12-3/TRBV12-4|TRBD1
TGTGCCAGCAGAGTCGGGACAGAAAACTACGAGCAGTACTTC
CASRVGTENYEQYF
>TRBJ2-1|20|many|TRBV4-3|NA
TGCGCCAGCAGCCAAGATAGGGTATGCGGGGGCGCGGGGCTAAACAATGAGCAGTTCTTC
CASSQDRVCGGAGLNNEQFF
>TRBJ1-2|13|NA|TRBV20-1|NA
TGCAGTGCCGGCGGTGAGGAGGACTATGGCTACACCTTC
CSAGGEEDYGYTF
>TRBJ1-3|15|NA|TRBV4-1|NA
TGCGCCAGCAGCCAAGAAACATCTTATGGAAACACCATATATTTT
CASSQETSYGNTIYF
>TRBJ1-1|13|NA|TRBV6-1|NA
TGTGCCAGCAGTGTTATAAGGTTAACTGAAGCTTTCTTT
CASSVIRLTEAFF
>TRBJ2-1|12|NA|TRBV24-1|NA
TGTGCCACCAGTGACCCCTACAATGAGCAGTTCTTC
CATSDPYNEQFF
>TRBJ1-1|15|NA|TRBV4-2|TRBD1
TGTGCCAGCAGCCAAGATTACAGGGGCTCGGCTGAAGCTTTCTTT
CASSQDYRGSAEAFF
>TRBJ2-7|18|NA|TRBV6-2/TRBV6-3|TRBD2
TGTGCCAGCAGTTACTCGATACGACGGCGGGAGGGCTTGAGGGAGCAGTACTTC
CASSYSIRRREGLREQYF
>TRBJ2-7|14|many|TRBV6-2/TRBV6-3|NA
TGTGCCAGCAGTTTCATCACAGGGACCTACGAGCAGTACTTC
CASSFITGTYEQYF
>TRBJ2-5|14|NA|TRBV20-1|NA
TGCAGTGCCCGGAGGTCCGGGATTAGGGAGACCCAGTACTTC
CSARRSGIRETQYF
>TRBJ2-7|16|NA|TRBV6-5|TRBD2
TGTGCCAGCAGTCCCCCGGGACTAACGGGGGGGTACGAGCAGTACTTC
CASSPPGLTGGYEQYF
>TRBJ2-2|16|NA|TRBV5-8|TRBD1
TGTGCCAGCAGCGGAATCCGGGACAGGAACACCGGGGAGCTGTTTTTT
CASSGIRDRNTGELFF
>TRBJ1-4|13|NA|TRBV20-1|TRBD1
TGCAGTGCAAACGACAGGGCAAGGGAAAAACTGTTTTTT
CSANDRAREKLFF
>TRBJ1-2|15|medium-sized|TRBV7-9|TRBD1
TGTGCCAGCAGCCCCTGGGGGGGGACAGGGGTCGGCTACACCTTC
CASSPWGGTGVGYTF
>TRBJ1-2|12|NA|TRBV19|NA
TGTGCCAGTAGTGACAGACTCTATGGCTACACCTTC
CASSDRLYGYTF
>TRBJ2-5|15|NA|TRBV20-1|NA
TGCAGTGCTAGAGCGCAGGGGAGGCATGGGGAGACCCAGTACTTC
CSARAQGRHGETQYF
>TRBJ2-1|17|few|TRBV19|TRBD2
TGTGCCAGTAGTATAGCTCTCGGGGGGGGCGATTCGGATGAGCAGTCCTTC
CASSIALGGGDSDEQSF
>TRBJ1-6|15|once|TRBV30|NA
TGTGCCTGGAGACAGGAGAGCTCCTATAATTCACCCCTCCACTTT
CAWRQESSYNSPLHF
>TRBJ2-5|14|many|TRBV29-1|NA
TGCAGCGTCCTAAACGAGCCCTCGGAGGAGACCCAGTACTTC
CSVLNEPSEETQYF
>TRBJ1-6|12|NA|TRBV5-1|TRBD1
TGCGCCAGCGGACAAGGGGGCCTACCCCTCCACTTT
CASGQGGLPLHF
>TRBJ2-7|16|NA|TRBV29-1|NA
TGCAGCGTTGAAGACGAGGTCGAGGGTGACTCCTACGAGCAGTACTTC
CSVEDEVEGDSYEQYF
>TRBJ1-4|16|medium-sized|TRBV11-3|NA
TGTGCCAGCAGCCCTGACAGGACCGCAACTAATGAAAAACTGTTTTTT
CASSPDRTATNEKLFF
>TRBJ2-3|16|many|TRBV20-1|TRBD2
TGCAGTGCTAGAGATCGATGGGCTAGCGGGACAGATACGCAGTATTTT
CSARDRWASGTDTQYF
>TRBJ1-1|16|many|TRBV11-2|TRBD1
TGTGCCAGCACCACTCGGACAGGGGTGCGTAACACTGAAGCTTTCTTT
CASTTRTGVRNTEAFF
>TRBJ2-7|17|medium-sized|TRBV20-1|TRBD2
TGCAGTGCTAGGATACCGGGACTAGCGGGAAAAGAATACGAGCAGTACTTC
CSARIPGLAGKEYEQYF
>TRBJ1-2|12|medium-sized|TRBV6-5|NA
TGTGCCAGCAGTGGGGGGGCCTTTGGCTACACCTTC
CASSGGAFGYTF
>TRBJ1-6|13|NA|TRBV30|NA
TGTGCCTGGGCGCGACAAACTGATTCACCCCTCCACTTT
CAWARQTDSPLHF
>TRBJ2-1|20|NA|TRBV7-3|TRBD2
TGTGCCAGCAGCCCCACTGGACTAGCGGGGGGGCTCAGCTCCTACAATGAGCAGTTCTTC
CASSPTGLAGGLSSYNEQFF
>TRBJ2-3|16|NA|TRBV4-3|TRBD2
TGCGCCAGCAGCTCGGGACTAGCGGGAGGTGTAGACACGCAGTATTTT
CASSSGLAGGVDTQYF
>TRBJ2-3|20|NA|TRBV11-2|TRBD2
TGTGCCAGCAGCGAGGCTAGCGGGAGGGCCGGAGGGGATAGCACAGATACGCAGTATTTT
CASSEASGRAGGDSTDTQYF
>TRBJ2-1|18|medium-sized|TRBV6-5|TRBD2
TGTGCCAGCAGTTACTCCGGGACTAGCGGGAGGGCCAGGAATGAGCAGTTCTTC
CASSYSGTSGRARNEQFF
>TRBJ1-3|16|medium-sized|TRBV5-8|TRBD1
TGTGCCAGCAGCAAGGACAGGACAGGGAGCGGAAACACCATATATTTT
CASSKDRTGSGNTIYF
>TRBJ1-2|14|NA|TRBV12-3/TRBV12-4|NA
TGTGCCAGCAGTTTAACGATGGGTTTGGGAGGCTACACCTTC
CASSLTMGLGGYTF
>TRBJ2-1|13|NA|TRBV20-1|NA
TGCAGTGCTAGGCGCGTCAATTACAATGCGCAGTTCTTC
CSARRVNYNAQFF
>TRBJ1-3|16|many|TRBV27|TRBD1
TGTGCCAGCCCCATCACCGGACAGGTGGACGGAAACACCATATATTTT
CASPITGQVDGNTIYF
>TRBJ2-1|14|many|TRBV20-1|NA
TGCAGTGCCCCCCGGGGGAGTGGATACAATGAGCAGTTCTTC
CSAPRGSGYNEQFF
>TRBJ2-7|13|NA|TRBV2|TRBD2
TGTGCCAGCCGACTAGCTGGAACCTACGAGCAGTACTTC
CASRLAGTYEQYF
>TRBJ2-7|15|NA|TRBV5-6|NA
TGTGCCAGCAGCTTTGGAGGGGACCAGCCCTACGAGCAGTACTTC
CASSFGGDQPYEQYF
>TRBJ1-5|15|NA|TRBV28|NA
TGTGCCAGCAGTTTTTTGGGGGGCGCGTATCAGCCCCAGCATTTT
CASSFLGGAYQPQHF
>TRBJ2-7|17|NA|TRBV13|TRBD1
TGTGCCAGCAGCGAAGAGGGGGTTGGGACAGGGGGCGACGAGCAGTACTTC
CASSEEGVGTGGDEQYF
>TRBJ1-3|15|medium-sized|TRBV7-2|TRBD1
TGTGCCAGCAGCTTAGAGGGGACAGTCGGAAACACCATATATTTT
CASSLEGTVGNTIYF
>TRBJ2-3|18|NA|TRBV7-3|TRBD2
TGTGCCAGCAGCCCCACTGGACTAGCGGGAGGGACGGGGGATACGCAGTATTTT
CASSPTGLAGGTGDTQYF
>TRBJ2-7|15|NA|TRBV4-2|TRBD1
TGTGCCAGCAGCCGTACCGGGACAGGGGGCGACGAGCACTACTTC
CASSRTGTGGDEHYF
>TRBJ2-5|11|NA|TRBV15|NA
TGTGCCACCAGCAGAGGAGAGACCCAGTACTTC
CATSRGETQYF
>TRBJ2-3|15|NA|TRBV19|NA
TGTGCCAGTAGTAGGGTGGAGGGTAGCACAGATACGCAGTATTTT
CASSRVEGSTDTQYF